A selection of T cell receptor beta chains follows, all from one sample in a study of identical twins. TCRdb analysed the 5' RACE reads with MiXCR anew, one entry per CDR3 protein. The repertoire holds hundreds of thousands of distinct CDR3 sequences, with 21% as singletons. These data were also reused for a study on T cells expressing NK-cell markers.

Sequencing input: PBMCs. These receptors all stem from a woman under 30 in good health. Both conserved end residues are part of each CDR3.

v_gene,j_gene,CDR3aa
TRBV23-1,TRBJ2-3,CASSQSTGTSHTDTQYF
TRBV5-1,TRBJ2-1,CASSQRTGGYNEQFF
TRBV6-5,TRBJ1-2,CASENEGYTF
TRBV5-6,TRBJ1-2,CASSQGQGLNYGYTF
TRBV10-3,TRBJ2-2,CAITDPNTGELFF
TRBV7-3,TRBJ2-1,CASSKIGVGEGEQFF
TRBV15,TRBJ2-3,CATGQGALTDTQYF
TRBV12-3/TRBV12-4,TRBJ2-4,CASTPFVVLAKNIQYF
TRBV12-3/TRBV12-4,TRBJ2-6,CASSLGWGGANVLTF
TRBV5-1,TRBJ2-1,CASSTGTSGWNEQFF
TRBV12-3/TRBV12-4,TRBJ2-3,CASQGQSTDTQYF
TRBV25-1,TRBJ2-7,CASRSGKLRVEQYF
TRBV12-3/TRBV12-4,TRBJ1-1,CASLFPHGPTEAFF
TRBV20-1,TRBJ2-5,CSARSPQGRETQYF
TRBV12-5,TRBJ2-2,CASGPGQGFANTGELFF
TRBV20-1,TRBJ2-3,CSATLAGVGAGDTQYF
TRBV5-1,TRBJ2-1,CASSPSRLARSSYNEQFF
TRBV6-5,TRBJ2-3,CASSYRTSGRGGTDTQYF
TRBV7-2,TRBJ2-1,CASSLSPGLINREQFF
TRBV6-6,TRBJ2-3,CASGQGRDTQYF
TRBV7-2,TRBJ2-1,CASSIRLAGLYNEQFF
TRBV12-3/TRBV12-4,TRBJ2-5,CASSSDRGLRETQYF
TRBV12-3/TRBV12-4,TRBJ2-3,CASSPFKGTDTQYF
TRBV20-1,TRBJ2-3,CSAQRGSSTDTQYF
TRBV20-1,TRBJ2-1,CSARTTGSVNEQFF
TRBV5-1,TRBJ1-2,CASAPQGDYGYTF
TRBV7-8,TRBJ2-7,CASRSGLRGDYEQYF
TRBV12-3/TRBV12-4,TRBJ1-4,CASSVGTEGEEKLFF
TRBV12-3/TRBV12-4,TRBJ2-5,CASRTSGSGETQYF
TRBV6-5,TRBJ2-7,CASSYGASGGGYEQYF
TRBV7-2,TRBJ2-1,CASSLAEGSGRRNEQFF
TRBV20-1,TRBJ2-7,CSAATPAALEQYF
TRBV7-3,TRBJ2-7,CASSLKTQLAYEQYF
TRBV9,TRBJ2-7,CASSSLSHEQYF
TRBV7-9,TRBJ1-4,CASSLHQEFNEKLFF
TRBV7-9,TRBJ1-1,CASSTDQTEAFF
TRBV18,TRBJ1-1,CASSPALIRGMNTEAFF
TRBV5-6,TRBJ2-7,CARSPGVIYEQYF
TRBV20-1,TRBJ2-7,CSASAGGYEQYF
TRBV5-1,TRBJ2-2,CASRNAWAGELFF
TRBV5-5,TRBJ2-5,CASNRGDSQETQYF